The rows below give T cell receptor beta chains drawn from one sample of a study of blood T cell repertoires in COVID-19. The repertoire was sequenced with immunoSEQ multiplex PCR; TCRdb's copy has only in-frame clones and lacks some. The sample carries roughly 300,000 clones, approximately 90% recorded once. The sequenced sample consisted of peripheral blood. All receptors derive from a woman younger than 45 with COVID-19, enrolled during active disease. Each CDR3 is given with its conserved first and last residue. Each record gives: D gene, J gene, clone size, V gene, CDR3 protein, CDR3 DNA. The D gene is left open where the match is weak. Expanded clones get a size class; other rows say once, few or many, or leave the size out.

D: NA; J: TRBJ2-2; size: NA; V: TRBV9; CDR3: CASSVDTLGPGELFF; DNA: TGTGCCAGCAGCGTAGACACCCTTGGCCCCGGGGAGCTGTTTTTT
D: NA; J: TRBJ1-3; size: NA; V: TRBV3-1/TRBV3-2; CDR3: CASSQVRGANTIYF; DNA: TGTGCCAGCAGCCAAGTTCGGGGGGCAAACACCATATATTTT
D: TRBD1; J: TRBJ1-5; size: NA; V: TRBV2; CDR3: CASSARGLQPQHF; DNA: TGTGCCAGCAGTGCCAGGGGGCTTCAGCCCCAGCATTTT
D: TRBD2; J: TRBJ2-1; size: NA; V: TRBV15; CDR3: CATSNHGSGRGTYNEQFF; DNA: TGTGCCACCAGCAACCACGGTAGCGGGAGGGGAACCTACAATGAGCAGTTCTTC
D: TRBD1; J: TRBJ1-1; size: NA; V: TRBV6-5; CDR3: CATIPGTGVLTEAFF; DNA: TGTGCCACGATCCCCGGGACAGGGGTATTGACTGAAGCTTTCTTT
D: NA; J: TRBJ2-2; size: NA; V: TRBV28; CDR3: CASSSPADTGELFF; DNA: TGTGCCAGCAGTTCCCCTGCGGACACCGGGGAGCTGTTTTTT
D: TRBD2; J: TRBJ2-7; size: NA; V: TRBV7-9; CDR3: CASSSLKVQRETNEQYF; DNA: TGTGCCAGCAGCTCCCTTAAGGTTCAGCGGGAGACAAACGAGCAGTACTTC
D: TRBD2; J: TRBJ2-3; size: NA; V: TRBV24-1; CDR3: CATSDPEREVTDTQYF; DNA: TGTGCCACCAGTGATCCCGAGCGGGAGGTCACAGATACGCAGTATTTT
D: TRBD1; J: TRBJ2-6; size: once; V: TRBV6-1; CDR3: CASSGRPRGPLSGANVLTF; DNA: TGTGCCAGCAGTGGCCGACCCAGGGGGCCCCTCTCTGGGGCCAACGTCCTGACTTTC
D: TRBD1; J: TRBJ2-7; size: NA; V: TRBV29-1; CDR3: CSVEDLRDRVVEEQYF; DNA: TGCAGCGTTGAAGATCTTCGGGACAGGGTAGTTGAAGAGCAGTACTTC
D: TRBD1; J: TRBJ1-2; size: NA; V: TRBV4-1; CDR3: CASSYRPGQGVYGYTF; DNA: TGCGCCAGCAGCTATAGACCGGGACAGGGAGTCTATGGCTACACCTTC
D: TRBD2; J: TRBJ2-7; size: NA; V: TRBV4-1; CDR3: CASSQGLAGTYEQYF; DNA: TGCGCCAGCAGCCAAGGACTAGCGGGGACCTACGAGCAGTACTTC
D: NA; J: TRBJ2-7; size: NA; V: TRBV3-1/TRBV3-2; CDR3: CASSPRGGPGEQYF; DNA: TGTGCCAGCAGCCCTAGGGGGGGCCCTGGTGAGCAGTACTTC
D: NA; J: TRBJ2-1; size: NA; V: TRBV7-9; CDR3: CASSLGRTNEQFF; DNA: TGCGCCAGCAGCTTAGGGAGAACCAATGAGCAGTTCTTC
D: TRBD2; J: TRBJ2-7; size: NA; V: TRBV6-5; CDR3: CASRGAGAREQYF; DNA: TGTGCCAGCCGGGGAGCGGGAGCTCGGGAGCAGTACTTC
D: NA; J: TRBJ1-2; size: NA; V: TRBV30; CDR3: CAWRRAKGYGYTF; DNA: TGTGCCTGGAGACGGGCAAAGGGGTATGGCTACACCTTC
D: NA; J: TRBJ1-2; size: NA; V: TRBV3-1/TRBV3-2; CDR3: CASSRGGNYGYTF; DNA: TGTGCCAGCAGCCGGGGAGGCAACTATGGCTACACCTTC
D: NA; J: TRBJ1-1; size: NA; V: TRBV5-1; CDR3: CASSFGGVGEAFF; DNA: TGCGCCAGCAGCTTCGGGGGTGTGGGTGAAGCTTTCTTT
D: NA; J: TRBJ2-3; size: NA; V: TRBV10-3; CDR3: CAMGTSTDTQYF; DNA: TGTGCCATGGGGACTAGCACAGATACGCAGTATTTT
D: NA; J: TRBJ2-7; size: NA; V: TRBV27; CDR3: CASSLMTGSYEQYF; DNA: TGTGCCAGCAGTCTGATGACGGGTTCCTACGAGCAGTACTTC
D: NA; J: TRBJ1-5; size: NA; V: TRBV5-3; CDR3: CARSPPGPQHF; DNA: TGTGCCAGAAGCCCCCCAGGGCCCCAGCATTTT
D: NA; J: TRBJ2-7; size: once; V: TRBV13; CDR3: CASSRPGKGTEQYF; DNA: TGTGCCAGCAGCCGACCGGGAAAGGGCACCGAGCAGTACTTC
D: TRBD1; J: TRBJ1-2; size: few; V: TRBV7-9; CDR3: CASSLGTGNGYTF; DNA: TGTGCCAGCAGCTTAGGGACAGGGAATGGCTACACCTTC
D: TRBD1; J: TRBJ2-5; size: once; V: TRBV6-4; CDR3: CASSDEGGEGDF; DNA: TGTGCCAGCAGTGACGAAGGGGGCGAGGGGGACTTC
D: TRBD1; J: TRBJ1-1; size: NA; V: TRBV2; CDR3: CASSEPAGGTEAFF; DNA: TGTGCCAGCAGTGAACCGGCAGGGGGCACTGAAGCTTTCTTT
D: TRBD2; J: TRBJ2-3; size: NA; V: TRBV6-2/TRBV6-3; CDR3: CASSYVSGSTDTQYF; DNA: TGTGCCAGCAGTTACGTTAGCGGGAGCACAGATACGCAGTATTTT
D: TRBD1; J: TRBJ1-1; size: NA; V: TRBV18; CDR3: CASSRTGTTEAFF; DNA: TGTGCCAGCTCACGGACAGGGACCACTGAAGCTTTCTTT
D: TRBD2; J: TRBJ2-5; size: once; V: TRBV5-4; CDR3: CASSPGTSGRGAETQYF; DNA: TGTGCCAGCAGCCCAGGGACTAGCGGGAGAGGGGCGGAGACCCAGTACTTC
D: NA; J: TRBJ1-5; size: NA; V: TRBV6-2/TRBV6-3; CDR3: CASSIETVSNQPQHF; DNA: TGTGCCAGCAGTATCGAGACAGTTAGCAATCAGCCCCAGCATTTT
D: NA; J: TRBJ1-1; size: NA; V: TRBV7-2; CDR3: CASSSGPGAEAFF; DNA: TGTGCCAGCAGCTCAGGCCCGGGGGCTGAAGCTTTCTTT
D: NA; J: TRBJ2-5; size: NA; V: TRBV3-1/TRBV3-2; CDR3: CASSQVLSSWETQYF; DNA: TGTGCCAGCAGCCAAGTTCTGTCTAGTTGGGAGACCCAGTACTTC
D: TRBD1; J: TRBJ2-3; size: NA; V: TRBV2; CDR3: CASSEVGVGTGATDTQYF; DNA: TGTGCCAGCAGTGAGGTTGGGGTTGGGACAGGGGCCACAGATACGCAGTATTTT
D: NA; J: TRBJ2-7; size: NA; V: TRBV7-6; CDR3: CASSLEGGRGYEQYF; DNA: TGTGCCAGCAGCTTAGAAGGTGGGCGGGGCTACGAGCAGTACTTC
D: TRBD2; J: TRBJ2-7; size: NA; V: TRBV5-4; CDR3: CASSLAPSGTYEQYF; DNA: TGTGCCAGCAGCTTGGCCCCTAGCGGCACCTACGAGCAGTACTTC
D: NA; J: TRBJ1-1; size: many; V: TRBV3-1/TRBV3-2; CDR3: CASSLDTEAFF; DNA: TGTGCCAGCAGCCTAGACACTGAAGCTTTCTTT
D: NA; J: TRBJ1-1; size: NA; V: TRBV18; CDR3: CASSLDTGGWGTEAFF; DNA: TGTGCCAGCTCCCTTGATACTGGGGGCTGGGGCACTGAAGCTTTCTTT
D: TRBD2; J: TRBJ2-1; size: once; V: TRBV9; CDR3: CASSAPSGYYNEQFF; DNA: TGTGCCAGCAGCGCCCCTAGCGGTTACTACAATGAGCAGTTCTTC
D: TRBD2; J: TRBJ2-1; size: NA; V: TRBV19; CDR3: CASSIPGLAGGPQFF; DNA: TGTGCCAGTAGTATCCCCGGGCTAGCGGGAGGGCCACAGTTCTTC
D: NA; J: TRBJ2-2; size: NA; V: TRBV9; CDR3: CASSQGAGGPFGGELFF; DNA: TGTGCCAGCAGCCAGGGGGCGGGAGGGCCTTTTGGCGGGGAGCTGTTTTTT
D: TRBD2; J: TRBJ2-4; size: once; V: TRBV9; CDR3: CASSVAPAGDIQYF; DNA: TGTGCCAGCAGCGTAGCCCCAGCGGGGGACATTCAGTACTTC
D: TRBD1; J: TRBJ2-5; size: NA; V: TRBV10-3; CDR3: CAISESRTGEETQYF; DNA: TGTGCCATCAGTGAGTCGCGGACAGGGGAAGAGACCCAGTACTTC
D: NA; J: TRBJ1-4; size: once; V: TRBV28; CDR3: CASSFRPPDEKLFF; DNA: TGTGCCAGCAGCTTCAGGCCGCCAGATGAAAAACTGTTTTTT
D: TRBD1; J: TRBJ2-2; size: NA; V: TRBV28; CDR3: CASSLGVGGVTGELFF; DNA: TGTGCCAGCAGTTTAGGGGTAGGGGGCGTCACCGGGGAGCTGTTTTTT
D: TRBD2; J: TRBJ2-5; size: NA; V: TRBV5-1; CDR3: CASQAGLAGGGETQYF; DNA: TGCGCCAGCCAAGCTGGACTAGCGGGAGGAGGGGAGACCCAGTACTTC
D: NA; J: TRBJ1-2; size: once; V: TRBV19; CDR3: CASSGVGRLFGYTF; DNA: TGTGCCAGTAGTGGAGTGGGGAGGCTTTTTGGCTACACCTTC
D: NA; J: TRBJ1-4; size: once; V: TRBV7-9; CDR3: CASSSSDGMRGKLFF; DNA: TGTGCCAGCAGCTCTTCAGACGGGATGCGGGGAAAACTGTTTTTT
D: NA; J: TRBJ2-2; size: NA; V: TRBV4-3; CDR3: CASSQDKGYGELFF; DNA: TGCGCCAGCAGCCAAGATAAGGGGTACGGGGAGCTGTTTTTT
D: TRBD1; J: TRBJ2-1; size: NA; V: TRBV19; CDR3: CASSITGTESNEQFF; DNA: TGTGCCAGTAGTATCACCGGGACAGAAAGCAATGAGCAGTTCTTC
D: NA; J: TRBJ2-7; size: NA; V: TRBV28; CDR3: CASTGAQGSYEQYF; DNA: TGTGCCAGCACTGGGGCCCAGGGGAGCTACGAGCAGTACTTC
D: TRBD1; J: TRBJ1-1; size: NA; V: TRBV16; CDR3: CASSKRDSVSNTEAFF; DNA: TGTGCCAGCAGCAAGAGGGACAGCGTTTCGAACACTGAAGCTTTCTTT
D: NA; J: TRBJ1-1; size: NA; V: TRBV10-3; CDR3: CAISEEFVDTEAFF; DNA: TGTGCCATCAGTGAGGAGTTTGTCGACACTGAAGCTTTCTTT
D: NA; J: TRBJ1-1; size: NA; V: TRBV7-9; CDR3: CASRADLGAANTEAFF; DNA: TGTGCCAGCAGGGCTGACCTGGGGGCGGCAAACACTGAAGCTTTCTTT
D: TRBD1; J: TRBJ2-7; size: NA; V: TRBV7-8; CDR3: CASSSPGQGAVEQYF; DNA: TGTGCCAGCAGCTCACCGGGACAGGGGGCAGTCGAGCAGTACTTC
D: NA; J: TRBJ1-4; size: NA; V: TRBV19; CDR3: CASSIGGALNEKLFF; DNA: TGTGCCAGTAGTATCGGCGGGGCTCTTAATGAAAAACTGTTTTTT
D: NA; J: TRBJ2-1; size: once; V: TRBV4-3; CDR3: CASSQDNRAGDEQFF; DNA: TGCGCCAGCAGCCAAGATAACCGGGCCGGGGATGAGCAGTTCTTC
D: NA; J: TRBJ1-2; size: NA; V: TRBV4-1; CDR3: CASSHMGLEYGYTF; DNA: TGCGCCAGCAGCCACATGGGACTGGAGTATGGCTACACCTTC
D: TRBD1; J: TRBJ2-5; size: NA; V: TRBV24-1; CDR3: CATSGPLGTGGETQYF; DNA: TGTGCCACCAGTGGACCTCTAGGCACAGGGGGAGAGACCCAGTACTTC